The clone carrying this T cell receptor (beta chain) occurred once. Trimming took off 7 bases at V and 2 bases at J, with 23 bases between the two ends. Germline V gene lookup returns CDR1 MDHEN and CDR2 SYDVKM. CDR3 length: 17 residues. The data derive from a study of blood T cells in healthy people across ages. With a J-beta primer mix and a sample-barcoded 5' primer, a second PCR ran about 6 to 11 cycles. TCRdb processed the 5' RACE reads anew with MiXCR; each CDR3 protein has one entry. This sample has 650,000 to 1,000,000 distinct CDR3 sequences; around 34% occur once, and the top ten carry 13%. The receptor comes from a man in his late teens or twenties in good health. The V gene is TRBV28, the J gene TRBJ1-1; TRBD1 is a possible D gene (6 bases). The sample taken for sequencing was blood. The CDR3 nucleotides are TGTGCCAGCAAGTTCCGTTACCGGACAGATAAAAACACTGAAGCTTTCTTT. This gives the protein CASKFRYRTDKNTEAFF.